This T cell receptor beta chain was identified in a study of blood T cell repertoires in COVID-19. Study in general: Samples came from the United States, Italy and Spain, spanning acute and convalescent COVID-19.

The V and J ends lost 9 bases and 6 bases, in that order; junction bases with no gene match: 8. The CDR3 spans 13 residues. The germline CDR1 and CDR2 sequences are MNHEY and SMNVEV (reference sequence). In the original workflow: Reference gene primer amplification in the assay estimated nucleated cell counts. TCRdb keeps only in-frame clones here, not all; method: immunoSEQ multiplex PCR. The DNA was the basis for D and trimming; V, J and clone size are from that table. The sample consists of roughly 410,000 clones, about nine tenths of them appearing once. The material sequenced was peripheral blood. The sequence was obtained from a woman between 35 and 50 years old with COVID-19, enrolled during active disease. V gene TRBV27 combines with J gene TRBJ2-7; 10 bases agree with TRBD1. Here the CDR3 DNA reads TGTGCCAGTACCGGGACAGGGGAGGGCGAGCAGTACTTC. It encodes CASTGTGEGEQYF.